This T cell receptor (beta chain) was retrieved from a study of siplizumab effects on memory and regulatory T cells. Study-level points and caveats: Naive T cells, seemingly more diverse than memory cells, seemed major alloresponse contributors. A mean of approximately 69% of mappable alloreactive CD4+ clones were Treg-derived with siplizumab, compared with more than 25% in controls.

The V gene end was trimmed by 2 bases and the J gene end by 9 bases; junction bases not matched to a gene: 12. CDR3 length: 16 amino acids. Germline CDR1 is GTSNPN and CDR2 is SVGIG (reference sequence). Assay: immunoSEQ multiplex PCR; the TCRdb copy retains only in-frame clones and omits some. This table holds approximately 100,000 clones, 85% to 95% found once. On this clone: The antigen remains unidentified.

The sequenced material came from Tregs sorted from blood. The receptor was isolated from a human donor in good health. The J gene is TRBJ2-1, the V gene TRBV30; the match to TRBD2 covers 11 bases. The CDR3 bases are TGTGCCTGGAGTCAACTAGCGGGAGAACCCACTAGTGAGCAGTTCTTC. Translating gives CAWSQLAGEPTSEQFF.